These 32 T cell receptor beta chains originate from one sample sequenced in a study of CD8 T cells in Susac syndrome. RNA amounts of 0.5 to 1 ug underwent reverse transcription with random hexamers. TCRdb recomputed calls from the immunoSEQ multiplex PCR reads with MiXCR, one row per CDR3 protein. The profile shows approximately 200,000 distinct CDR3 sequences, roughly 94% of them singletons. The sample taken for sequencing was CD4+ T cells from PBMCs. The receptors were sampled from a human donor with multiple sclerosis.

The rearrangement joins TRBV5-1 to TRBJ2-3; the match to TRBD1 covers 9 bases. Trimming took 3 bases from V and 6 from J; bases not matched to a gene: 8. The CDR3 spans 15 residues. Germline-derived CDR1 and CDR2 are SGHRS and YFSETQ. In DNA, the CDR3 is TGCGCCAGCAGCTGGACAGGGGTAGGGGCCGATACGCAGTATTTT. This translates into CASSWTGVGADTQYF.

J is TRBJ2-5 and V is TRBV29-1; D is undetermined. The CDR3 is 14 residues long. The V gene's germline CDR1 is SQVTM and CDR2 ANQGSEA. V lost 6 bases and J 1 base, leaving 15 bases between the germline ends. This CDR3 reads CSVSGPNPQETQYF. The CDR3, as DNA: TGCAGCGTATCCGGTCCCAACCCCCAAGAGACCCAGTACTTC.

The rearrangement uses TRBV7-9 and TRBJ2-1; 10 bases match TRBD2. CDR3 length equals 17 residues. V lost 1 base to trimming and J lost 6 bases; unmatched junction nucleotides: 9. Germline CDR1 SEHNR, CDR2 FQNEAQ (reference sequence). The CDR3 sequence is CASSLGGTSVLGNEQFF. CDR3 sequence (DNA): TGTGCCAGCAGCTTAGGGGGGACTAGCGTCTTGGGCAATGAGCAGTTCTTC.

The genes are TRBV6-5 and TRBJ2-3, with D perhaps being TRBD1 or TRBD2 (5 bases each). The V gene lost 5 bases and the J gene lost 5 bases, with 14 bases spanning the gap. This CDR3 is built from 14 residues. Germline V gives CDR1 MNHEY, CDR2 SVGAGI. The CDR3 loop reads CASSVWGFGDTQYF. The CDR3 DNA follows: TGTGCCAGCAGTGTCTGGGGGTTTGGAGATACGCAGTATTTT.

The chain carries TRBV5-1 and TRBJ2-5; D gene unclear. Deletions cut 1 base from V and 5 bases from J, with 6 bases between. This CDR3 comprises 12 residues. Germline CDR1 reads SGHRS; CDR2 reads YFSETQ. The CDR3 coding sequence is TGCGCCAGCAGCTTGACCTTGGAGACCCAGTACTTC. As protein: CASSLTLETQYF.

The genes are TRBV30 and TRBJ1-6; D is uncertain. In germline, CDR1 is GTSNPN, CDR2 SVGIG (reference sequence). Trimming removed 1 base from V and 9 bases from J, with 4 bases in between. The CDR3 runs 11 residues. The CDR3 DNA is TGTGCCTGGAGTGGGGTTTCACCCCTCCACTTT. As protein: CAWSGVSPLHF.

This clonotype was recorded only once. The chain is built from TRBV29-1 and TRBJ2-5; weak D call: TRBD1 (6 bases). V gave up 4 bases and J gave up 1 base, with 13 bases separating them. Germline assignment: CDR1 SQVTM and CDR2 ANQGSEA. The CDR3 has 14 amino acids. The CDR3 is CSVGSGASQETQYF. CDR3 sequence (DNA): TGCAGCGTTGGGTCAGGGGCCTCCCAAGAGACCCAGTACTTC.

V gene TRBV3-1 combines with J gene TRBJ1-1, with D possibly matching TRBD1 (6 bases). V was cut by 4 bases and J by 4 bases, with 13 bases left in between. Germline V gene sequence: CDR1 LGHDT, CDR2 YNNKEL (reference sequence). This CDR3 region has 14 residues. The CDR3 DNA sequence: TGTGCCAGCAGCCCGACGGGGGCGGTCACTGAAGCTTTCTTT. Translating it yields CASSPTGAVTEAFF.

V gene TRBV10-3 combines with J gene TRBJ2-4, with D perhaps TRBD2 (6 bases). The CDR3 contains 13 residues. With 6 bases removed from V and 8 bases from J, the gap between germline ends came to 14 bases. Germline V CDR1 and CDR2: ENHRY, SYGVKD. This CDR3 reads CAISLDGGDIQYF. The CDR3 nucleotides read TGTGCCATCAGCCTCGACGGGGGAGACATTCAGTACTTC.

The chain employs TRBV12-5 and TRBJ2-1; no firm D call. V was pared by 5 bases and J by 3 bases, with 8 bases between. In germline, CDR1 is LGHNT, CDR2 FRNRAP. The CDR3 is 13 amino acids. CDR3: CASGPANYNEQFF. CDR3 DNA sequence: TGTGCTAGTGGTCCGGCTAACTACAATGAGCAGTTCTTC.

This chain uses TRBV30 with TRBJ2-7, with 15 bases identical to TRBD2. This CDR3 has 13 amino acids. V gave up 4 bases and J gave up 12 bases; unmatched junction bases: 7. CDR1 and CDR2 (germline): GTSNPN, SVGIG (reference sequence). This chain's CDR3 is CAWTPGLAGGRYF. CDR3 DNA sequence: TGTGCCTGGACGCCGGGACTAGCGGGGGGTCGGTACTTC.

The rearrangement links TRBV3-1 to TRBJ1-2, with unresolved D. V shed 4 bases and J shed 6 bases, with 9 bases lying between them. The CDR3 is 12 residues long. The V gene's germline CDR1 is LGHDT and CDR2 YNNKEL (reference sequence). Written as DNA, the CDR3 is TGTGCCAGCAGCCTCGGACCGAATGGCTACACCTTC. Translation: CASSLGPNGYTF.

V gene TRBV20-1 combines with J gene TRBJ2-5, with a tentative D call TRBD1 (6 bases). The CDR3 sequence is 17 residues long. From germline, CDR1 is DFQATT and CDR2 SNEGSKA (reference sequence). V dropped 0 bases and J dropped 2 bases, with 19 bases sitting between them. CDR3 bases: TGCAGTGCTAGAGATCACCGCGCGGTGAGGGGGCAAGAGACCCAGTACTTC. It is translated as CSARDHRAVRGQETQYF.

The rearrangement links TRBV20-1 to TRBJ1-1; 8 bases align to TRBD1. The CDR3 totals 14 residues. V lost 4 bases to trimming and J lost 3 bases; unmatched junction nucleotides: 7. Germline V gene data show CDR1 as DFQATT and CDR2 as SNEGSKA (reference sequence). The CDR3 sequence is CSATPNRGYTEAFF. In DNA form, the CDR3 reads TGCAGTGCTACTCCAAACAGGGGGTACACTGAAGCTTTCTTT.

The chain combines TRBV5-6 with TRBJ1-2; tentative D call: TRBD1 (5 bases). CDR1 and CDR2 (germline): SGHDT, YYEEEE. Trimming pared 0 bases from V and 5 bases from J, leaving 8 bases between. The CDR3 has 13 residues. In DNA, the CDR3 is TGTGCCAGCAGCTTGGGGACACCATATGGCTACACCTTC. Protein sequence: CASSLGTPYGYTF.

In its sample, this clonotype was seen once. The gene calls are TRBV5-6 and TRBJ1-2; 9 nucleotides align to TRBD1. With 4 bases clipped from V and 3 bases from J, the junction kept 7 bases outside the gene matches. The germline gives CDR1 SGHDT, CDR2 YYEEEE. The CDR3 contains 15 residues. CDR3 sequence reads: CASSPPGQGDYGYTF. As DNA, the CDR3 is TGTGCCAGCAGCCCCCCGGGACAGGGTGACTATGGCTACACCTTC. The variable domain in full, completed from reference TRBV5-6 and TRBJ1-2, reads DAGVTQSPTHLIKTRGQQVTLRCSPKSGHDTVSWYQQALGQGPQFIFQYYEEEERQRGNFPDRFSGHQFPNYSSELNVNALLLGDSALYLCASSPPGQGDYGYTFGSGTRLTVV.

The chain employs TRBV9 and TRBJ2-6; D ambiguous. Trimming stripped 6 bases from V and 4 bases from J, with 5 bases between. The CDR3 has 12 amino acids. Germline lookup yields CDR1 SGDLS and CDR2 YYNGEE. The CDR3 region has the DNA TGTGCCAGCACGACCGGGGCCAACGTCCTGACTTTC. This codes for CASTTGANVLTF.

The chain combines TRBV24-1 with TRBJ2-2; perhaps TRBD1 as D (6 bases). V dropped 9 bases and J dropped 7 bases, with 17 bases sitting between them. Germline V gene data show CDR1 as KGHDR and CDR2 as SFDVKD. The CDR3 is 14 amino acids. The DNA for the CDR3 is TGTGCCACCCAGGACAGAGAAGGGGTCGGGGAGCTGTTTTTT. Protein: CATQDREGVGELFF.

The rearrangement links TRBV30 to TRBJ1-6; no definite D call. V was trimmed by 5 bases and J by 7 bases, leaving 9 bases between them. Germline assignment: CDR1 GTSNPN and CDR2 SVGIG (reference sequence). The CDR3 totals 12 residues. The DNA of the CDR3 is TGTGCCTGGGGGCTGGGGAATTCACCCCTCCACTTT. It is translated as CAWGLGNSPLHF.

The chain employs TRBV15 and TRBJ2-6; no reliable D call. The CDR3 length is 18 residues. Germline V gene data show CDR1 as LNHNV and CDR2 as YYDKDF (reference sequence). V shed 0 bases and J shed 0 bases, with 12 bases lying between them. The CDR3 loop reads CATSRDLMGYSGANVLTF. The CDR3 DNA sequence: TGTGCCACCAGCAGAGATCTAATGGGGTACTCTGGGGCCAACGTCCTGACTTTC.

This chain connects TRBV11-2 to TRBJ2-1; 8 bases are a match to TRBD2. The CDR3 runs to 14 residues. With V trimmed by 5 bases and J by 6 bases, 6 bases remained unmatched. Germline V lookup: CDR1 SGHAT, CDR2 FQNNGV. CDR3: CASSPSGGLNEQFF. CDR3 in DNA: TGTGCCAGCAGCCCCAGCGGGGGCCTCAATGAGCAGTTCTTC.

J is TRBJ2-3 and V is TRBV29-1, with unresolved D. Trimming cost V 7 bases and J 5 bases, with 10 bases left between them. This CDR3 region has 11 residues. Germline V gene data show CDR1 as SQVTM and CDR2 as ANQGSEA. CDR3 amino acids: CSGQILDTQYF. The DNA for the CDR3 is TGCAGCGGGCAGATTTTAGATACGCAGTATTTT.

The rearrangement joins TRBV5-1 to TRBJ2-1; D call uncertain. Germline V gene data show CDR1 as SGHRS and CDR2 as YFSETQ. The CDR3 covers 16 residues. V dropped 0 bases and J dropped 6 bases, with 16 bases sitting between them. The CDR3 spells CASSLGQSVRSNEQFF. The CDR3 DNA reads TGCGCCAGCAGCTTGGGACAAAGTGTTCGGAGCAATGAGCAGTTCTTC.

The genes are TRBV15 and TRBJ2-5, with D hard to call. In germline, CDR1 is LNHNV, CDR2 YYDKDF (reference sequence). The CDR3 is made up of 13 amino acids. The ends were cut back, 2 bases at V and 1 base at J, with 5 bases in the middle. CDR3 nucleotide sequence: TGTGCCACCAGCAGACGACTCCAAGAGACCCAGTACTTC. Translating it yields CATSRRLQETQYF.

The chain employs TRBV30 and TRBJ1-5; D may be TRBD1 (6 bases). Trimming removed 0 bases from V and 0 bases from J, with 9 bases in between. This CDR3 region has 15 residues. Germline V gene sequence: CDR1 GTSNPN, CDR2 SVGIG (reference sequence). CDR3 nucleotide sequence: TGTGCCTGGAGTGTGGGGGGCAATAGCAATCAGCCCCAGCATTTT. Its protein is CAWSVGGNSNQPQHF. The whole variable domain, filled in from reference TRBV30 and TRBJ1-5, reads SQTIHQWPATLVQPVGSPLSLECTVEGTSNPNLYWYRQAAGRGLQLLFYSVGIGQISSEVPQNLSASRPQDRQFILSSKKLLLSDSGFYLCAWSVGGNSNQPQHFGDGTRLSIL.

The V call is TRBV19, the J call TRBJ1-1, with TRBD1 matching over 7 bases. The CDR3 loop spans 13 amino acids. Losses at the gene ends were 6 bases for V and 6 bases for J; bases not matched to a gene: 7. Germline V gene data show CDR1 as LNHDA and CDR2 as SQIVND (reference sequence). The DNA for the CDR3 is TGTGCCAGTAGACGCCCGGGGACAGCTGAAGCTTTCTTT. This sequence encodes CASRRPGTAEAFF.

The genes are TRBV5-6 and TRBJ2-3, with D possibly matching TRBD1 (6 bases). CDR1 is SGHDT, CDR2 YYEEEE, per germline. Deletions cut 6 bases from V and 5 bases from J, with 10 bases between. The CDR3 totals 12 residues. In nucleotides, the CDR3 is TGTGCCAGCAACAGGGCAGAAGATACGCAGTATTTT. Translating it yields CASNRAEDTQYF.

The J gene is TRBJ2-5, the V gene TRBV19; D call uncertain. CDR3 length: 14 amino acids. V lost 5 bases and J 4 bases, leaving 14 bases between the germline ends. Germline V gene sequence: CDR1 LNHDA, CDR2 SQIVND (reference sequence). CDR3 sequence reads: CASSGWTTGETQYF. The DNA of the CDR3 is TGTGCCAGTAGTGGTTGGACCACGGGAGAGACCCAGTACTTC.

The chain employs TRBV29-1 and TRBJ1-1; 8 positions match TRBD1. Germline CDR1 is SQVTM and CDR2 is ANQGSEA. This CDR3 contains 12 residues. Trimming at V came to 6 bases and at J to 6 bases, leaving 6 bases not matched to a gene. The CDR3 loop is CSVDRGTAEAFF. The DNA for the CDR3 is TGCAGCGTCGACAGGGGTACGGCTGAAGCTTTCTTT.

The CDR3 sequence is CSAGQGAEVNQPQHF. The CDR3 region has the DNA TGCAGTGCTGGTCAGGGGGCTGAGGTTAATCAGCCCCAGCATTTT. The genes are TRBV20-1 and TRBJ1-5; 8 bases align to TRBD1. The CDR3 is made up of 15 amino acids. Losses at the gene ends were 5 bases for V and 4 bases for J; bases not matched to a gene: 10. Germline-derived CDR1 and CDR2 are DFQATT and SNEGSKA (reference sequence).

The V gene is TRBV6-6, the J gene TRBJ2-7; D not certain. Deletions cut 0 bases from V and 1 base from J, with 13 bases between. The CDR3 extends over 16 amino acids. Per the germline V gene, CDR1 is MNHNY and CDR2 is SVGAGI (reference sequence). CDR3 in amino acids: CASSYSAALGSYEQYV. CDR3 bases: TGTGCCAGCAGTTACTCGGCAGCATTGGGGTCCTACGAGCAGTACGTC.

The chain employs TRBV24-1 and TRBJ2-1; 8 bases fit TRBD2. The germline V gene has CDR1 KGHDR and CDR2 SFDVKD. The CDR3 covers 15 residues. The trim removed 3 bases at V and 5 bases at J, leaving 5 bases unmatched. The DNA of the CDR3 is TGTGCCACCAGTGATCCCTCGGGGGGGGACAATGAGCAGTTCTTC. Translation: CATSDPSGGDNEQFF.